The 16 T cell receptor beta chains in this list originate from one sample, sequenced in a study of response to subunit inactivated influenza vaccine. TCRdb re-derived calls from the RT-PCR reads in MiXCR, one entry per CDR3 protein. The sample holds 650,000 to 800,000 distinct CDR3 sequences; 11% to 15% are singletons and the top ten take 6.5% to 8.5%. Sample: PBMCs from blood, taken approximately 15 days before vaccination. All receptors derive from a man in his fifties who received an inactivated influenza vaccine.

This clonotype was found a few times. The chain couples TRBV9 to TRBJ2-7, with 7 bases lining up with TRBD2. Germline lookup yields CDR1 SGDLS and CDR2 YYNGEE. CDR3 length: 15 residues. With 0 bases clipped from V and 5 bases from J, the junction kept 8 bases outside the gene matches. CDR3 amino acids: CASSVVAGAGDEQYF. DNA for the CDR3: TGTGCCAGCAGCGTAGTGGCGGGAGCAGGAGACGAGCAGTACTTC.

The chain carries TRBV13 and TRBJ2-1; 11 nucleotides align to TRBD2. With 5 bases clipped from V and 11 bases from J, the junction kept 5 bases outside the gene matches. Germline V lookup: CDR1 PRHDT, CDR2 FYEKMQ (reference sequence). The CDR3 extends over 13 amino acids. The CDR3 DNA reads TGTGCCAGCAGCCCCGGGACTAGCGGCCAGCAGTTCTTC. This gives the protein CASSPGTSGQQFF.

The rearrangement uses TRBV7-3 and TRBJ2-7, with D perhaps TRBD2 (7 bases). Looked up from germline, CDR1 is SGHTA and CDR2 is FQGTGA. The CDR3 consists of 16 residues. Trimming stripped 8 bases from V and 4 bases from J, with 24 bases between. This CDR3 is CASPYGGRTERYEQYF. CDR3 coding DNA: TGTGCCAGCCCCTACGGGGGGAGGACAGAACGATACGAGCAGTACTTC.

The chain has TRBV7-8 and TRBJ1-5, with D hard to call. Germline CDR1 and CDR2: SGHVS and FQNEAQ. V gave up 1 base and J gave up 5 bases, with 6 bases separating them. This CDR3 is 13 amino acids long. The CDR3 protein is CASSLEEDQPQHF. The CDR3 bases are TGTGCCAGCAGCTTAGAGGAAGATCAGCCCCAGCATTTT. The variable domain in full, completed from reference TRBV7-8 and TRBJ1-5, reads GAGVSQSPRYKVAKRGQDVALRCDPISGHVSLFWYQQALGQGPEFLTYFQNEAQLDKSGLPSDRFFAERPEGSVSTLKIQRTQQEDSAVYLCASSLEEDQPQHFGDGTRLSIL.

This chain links TRBV3-1 with TRBJ2-7; D might be TRBD2 (6 bases). V was clipped by 0 bases and J by 4 bases, with 13 bases between them. The CDR3 has 15 amino acids. Per the germline V gene, CDR1 is LGHDT and CDR2 is YNNKEL (reference sequence). In nucleotides, the CDR3 is TGTGCCAGCAGCCAAGATCCCCAGCGGGTATACGAGCAGTACTTC. Translating gives CASSQDPQRVYEQYF.

A few counts support this clonotype. The chain links TRBV4-3 to TRBJ1-1, with unresolved D. The CDR3 consists of 14 residues. With 6 bases removed from V and 1 base from J, the gap between germline ends came to 12 bases. CDR1 is LGHNA and CDR2 is YSLEER in the germline V gene. The CDR3 reads CASRDDPQNTEAFF. CDR3 DNA sequence: TGCGCCAGCAGGGACGACCCTCAGAACACTGAAGCTTTCTTT.

The gene calls are TRBV7-8 and TRBJ2-3; tentatively, D is TRBD1 (7 bases). V lost 5 bases and J 3 bases, leaving 21 bases between the germline ends. The germline CDR1 and CDR2 sequences are SGHVS and FQNEAQ. The CDR3 consists of 17 residues. The CDR3 reads CASSGRDSRTRTDTQYF. The CDR3 DNA is TGTGCCAGCAGCGGGCGGGACAGCAGGACGAGGACAGATACGCAGTATTTT. Filled out from reference TRBV7-8 and TRBJ2-3, the complete variable domain reads GAGVSQSPRYKVAKRGQDVALRCDPISGHVSLFWYQQALGQGPEFLTYFQNEAQLDKSGLPSDRFFAERPEGSVSTLKIQRTQQEDSAVYLCASSGRDSRTRTDTQYFGPGTRLTVL.

The chain couples TRBV7-2 to TRBJ2-7; 10 bases fit TRBD2. CDR1 is SGHTA, CDR2 FQGNSA, per germline. Trimming at V came to 1 base and at J to 7 bases, leaving 7 bases not matched to a gene. This CDR3 comprises 15 residues. The CDR3 bases are TGTGCCAGCAGCTTAGATCTAGCGGGAGTAGGTGAGCAGTACTTC. Its protein is CASSLDLAGVGEQYF. The variable domain in full, completed from reference TRBV7-2 and TRBJ2-7, reads GAGVSQSPSNKVTEKGKDVELRCDPISGHTALYWYRQSLGQGLEFLIYFQGNSAPDKSGLPSDRFSAERTGGSVSTLTIQRTQQEDSAVYLCASSLDLAGVGEQYFGPGTRLTVT.

There are a few counts of this clonotype. V usage is TRBV7-9 and J usage is TRBJ2-1; 10 bases are shared with TRBD2. This CDR3 region has 16 residues. V lost 5 bases, J lost 4 bases, and 8 bases stayed unmatched. Germline V lookup: CDR1 SEHNR, CDR2 FQNEAQ (reference sequence). CDR3 in DNA: TGTGCCAGCAGCGGGAAACTAGCGGGAAATTACAATGAGCAGTTCTTC. As protein: CASSGKLAGNYNEQFF.

The chain recombines TRBV2 with TRBJ2-1, with D perhaps matching TRBD1 or TRBD2 (6 bases each). Looked up from germline, CDR1 is SNHLY and CDR2 is FYNNEI. The CDR3 runs to 13 residues. Trimming took off 10 bases at V and 4 bases at J, with 14 bases between the two ends. CDR3 loop: CATRGGFYNEQFF. The CDR3 region has the DNA TGTGCCACTCGAGGGGGGTTTTACAATGAGCAGTTCTTC.

This clonotype was detected only a few times. The J gene is TRBJ1-1, the V gene TRBV7-2; 9 bases align to TRBD1. The V gene's germline CDR1 is SGHTA and CDR2 FQGNSA. The CDR3 length is 15 residues. The V segment lost 5 bases and the J segment 6 bases; nucleotides outside the gene matches: 10. CDR3 residues: CASSPGQGRGAEAFF. The DNA for the CDR3 is TGTGCCAGCAGCCCAGGACAGGGGCGGGGGGCTGAAGCTTTCTTT.

This clonotype was detected only a few times. The chain is built from TRBV30 and TRBJ2-7, with D possibly called TRBD1 or TRBD2 (6 bases each). Germline CDR1 and CDR2: GTSNPN and SVGIG (reference sequence). The CDR3 has 15 amino acids. With 0 bases removed from V and 3 bases from J, the gap between germline ends came to 15 bases. The DNA for the CDR3 is TGTGCCTGGAGTGTACGGGGGCGGAGGCGCTACGAGCAGTACTTC. Encoded protein: CAWSVRGRRRYEQYF.

This clonotype was seen more than once but under ten times. The V call is TRBV29-1, the J call TRBJ2-7; 7 nucleotides line up with TRBD2. Germline loops: CDR1 SQVTM, CDR2 ANQGSEA. The CDR3 has 11 residues. Trimming at V came to 4 bases and at J to 7 bases, leaving 4 bases not matched to a gene. CDR3 DNA: TGCAGCGTTGGGCTGGGGGGGGAGCAGTACTTC. Protein sequence: CSVGLGGEQYF.

The gene calls are TRBV19 and TRBJ2-7, with unresolved D. This CDR3 contains 14 residues. Germline values: CDR1 LNHDA, CDR2 SQIVND (reference sequence). V dropped 3 bases and J dropped 6 bases, with 15 bases sitting between them. CDR3 residues: CASSIGSVYSEQYF. In DNA, the CDR3 is TGTGCCAGTAGTATTGGTTCAGTCTACTCCGAGCAGTACTTC. Based on the CDR3 plus reference TRBV19 and TRBJ2-7, the full variable domain is DGGITQSPKYLFRKEGQNVTLSCEQNLNHDAMYWYRQDPGQGLRLIYYSQIVNDFQKGDIAEGYSVSREKKESFPLTVTSAQKNPTAFYLCASSIGSVYSEQYFGPGTRLTVT.

This clonotype was seen more than once but under ten times. The chain combines TRBV5-1 with TRBJ2-3, with 7 positions matching TRBD2. Germline CDR1 reads SGHRS; CDR2 reads YFSETQ. V gave up 0 bases and J gave up 4 bases; unmatched junction bases: 2. The CDR3 has 14 residues. In nucleotides, the CDR3 is TGCGCCAGCAGCTTGGAACGGGGGGCAGATACGCAGTATTTT. This translates into CASSLERGADTQYF.

The chain links TRBV20-1 to TRBJ2-1; no clear D gene. Deletions cut 4 bases from V and 6 bases from J, with 7 bases between. The CDR3 extends over 11 amino acids. The germline V gene encodes CDR1 DFQATT and CDR2 SNEGSKA (reference sequence). CDR3 DNA sequence: TGCAGTGCTAACCGGGCCAATGAGCAGTTCTTC. This translates into CSANRANEQFF.